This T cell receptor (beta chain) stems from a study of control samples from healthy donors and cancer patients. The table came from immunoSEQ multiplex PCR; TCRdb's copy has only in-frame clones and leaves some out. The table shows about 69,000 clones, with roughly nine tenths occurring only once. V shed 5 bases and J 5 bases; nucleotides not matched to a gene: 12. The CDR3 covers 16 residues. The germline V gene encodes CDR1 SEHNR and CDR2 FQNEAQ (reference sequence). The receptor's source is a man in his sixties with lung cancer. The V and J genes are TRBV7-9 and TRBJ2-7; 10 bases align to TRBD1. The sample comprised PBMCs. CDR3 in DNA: TGTGCCAGCAGCACAGCCGGGACAGGGGCTCAGAACGAGCAGTACGTC. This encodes CASSTAGTGAQNEQYV.